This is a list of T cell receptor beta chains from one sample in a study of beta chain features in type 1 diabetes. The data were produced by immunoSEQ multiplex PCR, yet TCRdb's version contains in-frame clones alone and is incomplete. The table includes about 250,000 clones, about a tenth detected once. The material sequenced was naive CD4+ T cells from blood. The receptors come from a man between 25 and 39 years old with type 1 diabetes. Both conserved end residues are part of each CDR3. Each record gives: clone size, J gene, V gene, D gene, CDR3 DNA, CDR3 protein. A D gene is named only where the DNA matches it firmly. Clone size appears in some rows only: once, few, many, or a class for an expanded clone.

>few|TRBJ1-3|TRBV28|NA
TGTGCCAGCCAATACGGAGGCTCTGGAAACACCATATATTTT
CASQYGGSGNTIYF
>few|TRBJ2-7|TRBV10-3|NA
TGTGCCATCAGTGGGGGGCCCTACGAGCAGTACTTC
CAISGGPYEQYF
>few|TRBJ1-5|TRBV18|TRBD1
TGTGCCAGCTCACCAGACAGGGATCAGCCCCAGCATTTT
CASSPDRDQPQHF
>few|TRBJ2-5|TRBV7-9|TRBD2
TGTGCCAGCAGCACGACTAGCGGAGAGACCCAGTACTTC
CASSTTSGETQYF
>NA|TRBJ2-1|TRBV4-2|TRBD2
TGTGCCAGCAACCTGCGGAGCGGGGGGCAGACAAATGAGCAGTTCTTC
CASNLRSGGQTNEQFF
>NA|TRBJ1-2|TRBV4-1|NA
TGCGCCAGCAGCCAACCCTCCGGGACACGAACTAACTATGGCTACACCTTC
CASSQPSGTRTNYGYTF
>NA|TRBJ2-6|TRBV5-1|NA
TGCGCCAGCAGCTTGGGGCTGTCTGGGGCCAACGTCCTGACTTTC
CASSLGLSGANVLTF
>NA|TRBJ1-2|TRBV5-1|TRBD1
TGCGCCAGCAGCTTGGATGGGACAGGGGGCAATGATGGCTACACCTTC
CASSLDGTGGNDGYTF
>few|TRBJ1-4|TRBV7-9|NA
TGTGCCAGCAGCTTAGTGGCTGAAAAACTGTTTTTT
CASSLVAEKLFF
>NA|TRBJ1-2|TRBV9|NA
TGTGCCAGCAGCGTAGACTCGTACTATGGCTACACCTTC
CASSVDSYYGYTF
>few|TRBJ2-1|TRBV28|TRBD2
TGTGCCAGCACCTATGCTAGCGGGGGGGCCGGGGAGCAGTTCTTC
CASTYASGGAGEQFF
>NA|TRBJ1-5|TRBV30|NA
TGTGCCTGGAGTATAGGAGGGCTGGGCAATCAGCCCCAGCATTTT
CAWSIGGLGNQPQHF